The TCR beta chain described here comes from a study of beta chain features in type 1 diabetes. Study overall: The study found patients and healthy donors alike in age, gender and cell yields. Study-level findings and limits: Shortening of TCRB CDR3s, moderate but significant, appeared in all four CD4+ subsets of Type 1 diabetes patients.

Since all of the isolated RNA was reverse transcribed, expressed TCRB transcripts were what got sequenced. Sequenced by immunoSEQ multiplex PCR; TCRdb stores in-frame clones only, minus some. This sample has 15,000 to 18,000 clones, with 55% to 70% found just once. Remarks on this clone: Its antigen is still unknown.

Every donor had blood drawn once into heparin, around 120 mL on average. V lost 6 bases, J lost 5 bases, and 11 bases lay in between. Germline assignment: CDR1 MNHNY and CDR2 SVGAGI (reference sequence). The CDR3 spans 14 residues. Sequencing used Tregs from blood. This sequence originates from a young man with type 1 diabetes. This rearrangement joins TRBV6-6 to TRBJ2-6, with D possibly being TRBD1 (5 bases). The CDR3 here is CASSPDIRANVLTF. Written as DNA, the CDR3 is TGTGCCAGCAGCCCGGACATTCGGGCCAACGTCCTGACTTTC.